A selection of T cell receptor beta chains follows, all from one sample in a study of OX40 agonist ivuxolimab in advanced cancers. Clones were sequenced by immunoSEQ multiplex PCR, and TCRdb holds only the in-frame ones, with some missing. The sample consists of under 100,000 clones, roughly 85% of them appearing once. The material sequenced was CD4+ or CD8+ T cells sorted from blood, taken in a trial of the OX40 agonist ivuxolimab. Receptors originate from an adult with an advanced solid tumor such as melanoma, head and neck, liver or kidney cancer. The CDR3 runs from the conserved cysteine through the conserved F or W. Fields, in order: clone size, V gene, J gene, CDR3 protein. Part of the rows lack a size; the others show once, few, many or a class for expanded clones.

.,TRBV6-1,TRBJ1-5,CASTRQVDTNQPQHF
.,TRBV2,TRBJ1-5,CASSEAEKVYQPQHF
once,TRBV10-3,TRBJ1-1,CAIRKPGTGATEAFF
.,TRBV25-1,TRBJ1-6,CASSVGERNSPLHF
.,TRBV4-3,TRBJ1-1,CASSHQGQAQQAFF
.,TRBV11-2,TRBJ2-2,CASSLSPQYTGELFF
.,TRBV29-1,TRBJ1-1,CSVARANTEAFF
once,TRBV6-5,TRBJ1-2,CASSQAGGGDYGYTF
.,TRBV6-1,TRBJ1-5,CASSDQDRANQPQHF
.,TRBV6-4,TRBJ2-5,CAIGAWGLRRSQYF
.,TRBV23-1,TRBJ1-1,CASSQSSCGITNTEAFF